The 3 T cell receptor beta chains listed next were all sequenced from one sample in a study of shared clonotypes between healthy human individuals. Clones were sequenced by immunoSEQ multiplex PCR, and TCRdb holds only the in-frame ones, with some missing. The table shows 2 million to 2.5 million clones, with about 92% occurring only once. The material sequenced was naive CD4+ T cells from PBMCs. Subset meaning: CD45RA+ positively selected. The receptors stem from a man aged 18 to 35 in good health. Some clones in this sample may be carry-over from other donors' samples.

Points on this clone: The same CDR3 is also encoded by other DNA sequences in this sample. The V call is TRBV7-2, the J call TRBJ2-5; D gene uncertain. This CDR3 region has 13 residues. The V gene lost 2 bases and the J gene lost 2 bases, with 6 bases spanning the gap. Germline V gives CDR1 SGHTA, CDR2 FQGNSA. CDR3: CASSLRRQETQYF. The CDR3 DNA reads TGTGCCAGCAGCTTACGCCGACAAGAGACCCAGTACTTC.

The rearrangement uses TRBV18 and TRBJ2-1, with D tentatively TRBD1 or TRBD2 (7 bases each). V lost 0 bases to trimming and J lost 0 bases, with 15 bases between them. The CDR3 consists of 18 residues. Germline CDR1 is KGHSH and CDR2 is LQKENI. The CDR3 here is CASSPPGTAGSSYNEQFF. In DNA, the CDR3 is TGTGCCAGCTCACCACCGGGGACAGCGGGAAGCTCCTACAATGAGCAGTTCTTC. Filled out from reference TRBV18 and TRBJ2-1, the complete variable domain reads NAGVMQNPRHLVRRRGQEARLRCSPMKGHSHVYWYRQLPEEGLKFMVYLQKENIIDESGMPKERFSAEFPKEGPSILRIQQVVRGDSAAYFCASSPPGTAGSSYNEQFFGPGTRLTVL.

As regards this clone: Other DNA sequences of this sample code for an identical CDR3. This chain joins TRBV29-1 and TRBJ2-4; D might be TRBD2 (5 bases). This CDR3 region has 13 residues. Germline values: CDR1 SQVTM, CDR2 ANQGSEA. The V and J ends lost 4 bases and 0 bases respectively, with 7 bases between them. As DNA, the CDR3 is TGCAGCGTTGGAGGGCTAGCCAAAAACATTCAGTACTTC. Protein: CSVGGLAKNIQYF.